This T cell receptor beta chain was sequenced in a study of response to subunit inactivated influenza vaccine. Study conclusions and caveats: That few new T cells are recruited by each seasonal influenza vaccination was the authors' suggestion.

TCRdb processed the RT-PCR reads anew with MiXCR; each CDR3 protein has one entry. The sample holds around 200,000 distinct CDR3 sequences, around 9.2% seen once. The CDR3 is made up of 12 amino acids. V lost 4 bases to trimming and J lost 11 bases, with 12 bases between them. The germline V gene encodes CDR1 SGHDT and CDR2 YYEEEE. This clonotype has at least ten counts. Its antigen is unknown. The chain carries TRBV5-6 and TRBJ2-2; D unclear. This TCR came from a man in his forties or fifties who received an inactivated influenza vaccine. The sequencing used non-naive T cells sorted from PBMCs, collected on the day of vaccination. The CDR3 sequence: CASSLGSLELFF. The DNA of the CDR3 is TGTGCCAGCAGCCTCGGGTCCCTAGAGCTGTTTTTT.